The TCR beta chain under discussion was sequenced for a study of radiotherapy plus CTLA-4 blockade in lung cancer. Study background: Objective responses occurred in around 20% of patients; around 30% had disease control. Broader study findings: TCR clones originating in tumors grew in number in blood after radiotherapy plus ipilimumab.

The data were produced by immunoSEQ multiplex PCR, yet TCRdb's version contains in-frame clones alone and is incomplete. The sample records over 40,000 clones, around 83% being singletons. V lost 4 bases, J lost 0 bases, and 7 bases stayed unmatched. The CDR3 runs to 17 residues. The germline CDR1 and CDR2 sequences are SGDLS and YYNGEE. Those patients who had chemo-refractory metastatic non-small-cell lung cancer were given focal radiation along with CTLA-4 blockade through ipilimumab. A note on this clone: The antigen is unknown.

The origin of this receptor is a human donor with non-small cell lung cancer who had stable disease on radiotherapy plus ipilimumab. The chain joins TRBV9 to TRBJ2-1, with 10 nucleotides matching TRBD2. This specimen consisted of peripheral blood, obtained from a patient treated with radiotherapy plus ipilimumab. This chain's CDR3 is CASSFYSSGSSYNEQFF. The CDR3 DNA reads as TGTGCCAGCAGCTTCTACTCTAGCGGGAGCTCCTACAATGAGCAGTTCTTC.